The next 14 T cell receptor beta chains were all read from a single sample in a study of blood T cell repertoires in COVID-19. The data were produced by immunoSEQ multiplex PCR, yet TCRdb's version contains in-frame clones alone and is incomplete. This table holds about 54,000 clones, about four fifths found once. The sequenced sample consisted of peripheral blood. The receptors originated from a human donor in a cohort sampled during active or convalescent COVID-19.

The genes are TRBV11-2 and TRBJ1-4, with 9 bases fitting TRBD1. CDR1 is SGHAT and CDR2 is FQNNGV in the germline V gene. The CDR3 spans 17 residues. The V and J ends lost 5 bases and 2 bases, in that order; junction bases with no gene match: 9. The CDR3 bases are TGTGCCAGCAGCGGGTATACAGGGGGCTGGACTAATGAAAAACTGTTTTTT. The encoded protein is CASSGYTGGWTNEKLFF.

The chain is built from TRBV27 and TRBJ1-1; 7 bases are a match to TRBD1. Germline-derived CDR1 and CDR2 are MNHEY and SMNVEV (reference sequence). V lost 7 bases and J lost 1; bases outside the gene matches: 3. The CDR3 extends over 13 amino acids. CDR3 sequence: CASTDRPNTEAFF. In DNA form, the CDR3 reads TGTGCCAGCACGGACAGGCCGAACACTGAAGCTTTCTTT.

The chain uses TRBV19 and TRBJ1-1, with D possibly TRBD1 on 6 matching bases. The V gene's germline CDR1 is LNHDA and CDR2 SQIVND (reference sequence). This CDR3 is 15 amino acids long. The V and J ends lost 4 bases and 0 bases respectively, with 12 bases between them. CDR3 bases: TGTGCCAGTAGTAGGACAGACTTAATGAACACTGAAGCTTTCTTT. The encoded protein is CASSRTDLMNTEAFF.

The chain uses TRBV5-5 and TRBJ1-6, with 7 bases identical to TRBD1. This CDR3 contains 19 residues. V lost 4 bases to trimming and J lost 0 bases; unmatched junction nucleotides: 13. The germline gives CDR1 SGHKS, CDR2 YYEKEE (reference sequence). The CDR3 DNA reads TGTGCCAGCAGCCCCTTGCAGGGGGGCGCTATCTCCTATAATTCACCCCTCCACTTT. It codes for CASSPLQGGAISYNSPLHF.

This clone was found once. This chain links TRBV7-8 with TRBJ2-7; TRBD1 matches 10 bases. Losses at the gene ends were 3 bases for V and 5 bases for J; bases not matched to a gene: 7. The germline CDR1 and CDR2 sequences are SGHVS and FQNEAQ. The CDR3 is made up of 15 amino acids. CDR3 protein: CASSFPGQGFHEQYF. CDR3 DNA sequence: TGTGCCAGCAGCTTCCCGGGACAGGGGTTCCACGAGCAGTACTTC.

This clone has a handful of counts. The chain carries TRBV11-2 and TRBJ1-1; 9 bases are shared with TRBD1. V lost 0 bases to trimming and J lost 4 bases; unmatched junction nucleotides: 3. Germline CDR1 is SGHAT and CDR2 is FQNNGV. The CDR3 consists of 15 residues. As DNA, the CDR3 is TGTGCCAGCAGCTTAGAAGGGACAGGGCCCACTGAAGCTTTCTTT. It is translated as CASSLEGTGPTEAFF.

This clone occurred a few times. This CDR3 reads CASTGTGSTDTQYF. The CDR3 region has the DNA TGTGCCAGCACCGGGACAGGGAGCACAGATACGCAGTATTTT. The V gene is TRBV7-9, the J gene TRBJ2-3, with 9 positions matching TRBD1. Trimming removed 7 bases from V and 0 bases from J; junction bases left unmatched: 2. Germline CDR1 and CDR2: SEHNR and FQNEAQ (reference sequence). CDR3 length equals 14 residues.

This clone has just one count. The V and J genes are TRBV29-1 and TRBJ1-1; 7 bases agree with TRBD1. The junction had 4 bases not matched to a gene; V was cut back by 6 bases and J by 3 bases. The germline CDR1 and CDR2 sequences are SQVTM and ANQGSEA. The CDR3 is made up of 12 amino acids. The CDR3 loop reads CSVTGIDTEAFF. CDR3 sequence (DNA): TGCAGCGTGACAGGGATCGACACTGAAGCTTTCTTT.

J is TRBJ2-2 and V is TRBV4-3; D is unclear. Looked up from germline, CDR1 is LGHNA and CDR2 is YSLEER. This CDR3 is built from 15 residues. With 4 bases removed from V and 7 bases from J, the gap between germline ends came to 16 bases. The CDR3: CASSPLGSTGGELFF. The CDR3 coding sequence is TGCGCCAGCAGCCCCCTCGGCTCCACGGGCGGGGAGCTGTTTTTT.

The chain links TRBV7-9 to TRBJ1-4; 7 bases align to TRBD1. The length of the CDR3 is 15 residues. CDR1 is SEHNR, CDR2 FQNEAQ, per germline (reference sequence). V shed 3 bases and J 4 bases; nucleotides not matched to a gene: 5. CDR3 in DNA: TGTGCCAGCAGCTTCGGGACAGTCGATAATGAAAAACTGTTTTTT. Its translation: CASSFGTVDNEKLFF.

The genes are TRBV7-9 and TRBJ2-3; no definite D call. This CDR3 region has 12 residues. V lost 1 base and J 5 bases, leaving 4 bases between the germline ends. Germline V CDR1 and CDR2: SEHNR, FQNEAQ (reference sequence). CDR3: CASSLELDTQYF. The CDR3 DNA follows: TGTGCCAGCAGCTTAGAGCTAGATACGCAGTATTTT.

The rearrangement joins TRBV29-1 to TRBJ2-3, with D possibly being TRBD2 (6 bases). This CDR3 contains 14 residues. Trimming removed 6 bases from V and 0 bases from J, with 13 bases in between. Germline assignment: CDR1 SQVTM and CDR2 ANQGSEA. DNA for the CDR3: TGCAGCGTCGGATGGGCGGGAAGCACAGATACGCAGTATTTT. It encodes CSVGWAGSTDTQYF.

V is TRBV7-8 and J is TRBJ2-3; weak D call: TRBD1 (6 bases). Trimming removed 0 bases from V and 8 bases from J, with 18 bases in between. CDR3 length: 16 residues. Germline V CDR1 and CDR2: SGHVS, FQNEAQ. CDR3 sequence: CASSLALRGIDGTQYF. In nucleotides, the CDR3 is TGTGCCAGCAGCTTAGCTCTTAGGGGGATCGATGGTACGCAGTATTTT.

This clone was seen only a few times. The chain couples TRBV18 to TRBJ1-5; D is perhaps TRBD1 (5 bases). The CDR3 extends over 15 amino acids. In germline, CDR1 is KGHSH, CDR2 LQKENI. V gave up 6 bases and J gave up 4 bases, with 16 bases separating them. In nucleotides, the CDR3 is TGTGCCAGCTCCCTTTCCGCTCGGGGGAATCAGCCCCAGCATTTT. Protein product: CASSLSARGNQPQHF.